Listed below are T cell receptor beta chains from one sample, sequenced in a study of breast tumors, draining lymph nodes, adjacent tissues. One entry per CDR3 protein results from TCRdb running MiXCR on the multiplex PCR reads. The table has about 200,000 distinct CDR3 sequences, under 40% seen once. The sequenced sample was axillary lymph node tissue. The receptor set was obtained from a female donor with breast cancer. Some clones in this sample may be carry-over from other donors' samples. CDR3s include the opening cysteine and the closing phenylalanine or tryptophan. Fields, in order: D gene, clone size, V gene, J gene, CDR3 DNA, CDR3 protein. The D gene is left open where the match is weak. Some rows mark clone size as missing; the rest say once, few, many or name a class of expanded clone.

>TRBD2|-|TRBV9|TRBJ2-1
TGTGCCAGCAGCGTTACTAGCGGGGGCCAACCCCCCTACAATGAGCAGTTCTTC
CASSVTSGGQPPYNEQFF
>-|-|TRBV3-1|TRBJ2-5
TGTGCCAGCAGCCAAACCTCCACGGAGACCCAGTACTTC
CASSQTSTETQYF
>TRBD2|many|TRBV5-4|TRBJ2-3
TGTGCCAGCAGCGCGGGTGGGGGGGGAGATACGCAGTATTTT
CASSAGGGGDTQYF
>-|many|TRBV30|TRBJ1-2
TGTGCCTGGAGTGCCGGCTATGGCTACACCTTC
CAWSAGYGYTF
>TRBD1|many|TRBV5-1|TRBJ2-7
TGCGCCAGCAGCTGGCCGGGACAGGGGGCCAACGAGCAGTACTTC
CASSWPGQGANEQYF
>-|many|TRBV2|TRBJ2-1
TGTGCCAGCAGTGAAACCGGCGGGACAGACAATGAGCAGTTCTTC
CASSETGGTDNEQFF
>-|-|TRBV2|TRBJ2-2
TGTGCCGGCAGCTTGGGTTCTGGAAACACCGGGGAGCTGTTTTTT
CAGSLGSGNTGELFF
>TRBD1|-|TRBV7-9|TRBJ1-2
TGTGCCAGCAGCCCAGCGAGCGAGCAGGGGGCGCATGGCTACACCTTC
CASSPASEQGAHGYTF
>-|many|TRBV6-5|TRBJ1-6
TGTGCCAGCAGTCGTAGGGCCCAAGACTGGAATTCACCCCTCCACTTT
CASSRRAQDWNSPLHF
>-|many|TRBV20-1|TRBJ2-3
TGCAGTGCGAGGATGGGAGGCACAGATACGCAGTATTTT
CSARMGGTDTQYF
>-|many|TRBV7-9|TRBJ2-6
TGTGCCAGCAGCCGCGAGGCTGCCTCTGGGGCCAACGTCCTGACTTTC
CASSREAASGANVLTF
>-|-|TRBV2|TRBJ1-4
TGTGCCAGCAGTGATGTTTTGACTAGCGGTTACAATGAAAAACTGTTTTTT
CASSDVLTSGYNEKLFF
>TRBD2|many|TRBV20-1|TRBJ2-1
TGCAGTACCCGGACTAGCGGGAGGCGGAATGAGCAGTTCTTC
CSTRTSGRRNEQFF
>-|-|TRBV27|TRBJ2-2
TGTGCCAGCAGTTCCCAGCCGGGCACCGGGGAGCTGTTTTTT
CASSSQPGTGELFF
>TRBD1|many|TRBV5-6|TRBJ1-2
TGTGCCAGCAGCTTCTTGACAGGGGGAGGTGGCTACACCTTC
CASSFLTGGGGYTF
>-|many|TRBV7-9|TRBJ1-2
TGTGCCAGCAGCTTAGATCCTAACTATGGCTACACCTTC
CASSLDPNYGYTF
>TRBD2|few|TRBV18|TRBJ2-1
TGTGCCAGCTCATCCACCGGGACTAGCGGAGCAAATGAGCAGTTCTTC
CASSSTGTSGANEQFF
>-|many|TRBV6-1|TRBJ1-6
TGTGCCAGCAGTGAATTGTCCACCCTCCACTTT
CASSELSTLHF
>-|once|TRBV20-1|TRBJ1-6
TGCAGTGCTAGAGAGCAGCCTTATAATTCACCCCTCCACTTT
CSAREQPYNSPLHF
>-|-|TRBV7-6|TRBJ1-3
-
CASSLGSEAFFGQGTIYF
>-|-|TRBV25-1|TRBJ2-7
TGTGCCAGCAGTGAATTAGGCCGAGGTCCGTTTTACGAGCAGTACTTC
CASSELGRGPFYEQYF
>-|many|TRBV19|TRBJ1-2
TGTGCCAGTAGTCCCCGGGACTCAGCTTATGGCTACACCTTC
CASSPRDSAYGYTF
>TRBD2|-|TRBV7-9|TRBJ2-5
TGTGCCAGCAGCTTAGAGGGTTGGAGACTAGCGGGAGTTTTAGCTCAGCAAGAGACCCAGTACTTC
CASSLEGWRLAGVLAQQETQYF
>-|many|TRBV11-2|TRBJ2-7
TGTGCCAGCAGCCATCCGTGGGACTTCAGCTCCTACGAGCAGTACTTC
CASSHPWDFSSYEQYF
>-|many|TRBV5-5|TRBJ1-6
TGTGCCAGCAGTGGCGGGGGGGTGCAAGCGGCCCTCCACTTT
CASSGGGVQAALHF
>-|-|TRBV29-1|TRBJ2-2
TGCAGCTTAGCTGTCACCGGGGAGCTGTTTTTT
CSLAVTGELFF
>TRBD2|few|TRBV19|TRBJ2-4
TGTGCCAGTAGTATAGATGGGACTAGCGGGAGTGTAAACATTCAGTACTTC
CASSIDGTSGSVNIQYF
>-|many|TRBV7-3|TRBJ2-1
TGTGCCAGCAGCTTATCTCTCGGCAGCTCCTACAATGAGCAGTTCTTC
CASSLSLGSSYNEQFF
>-|many|TRBV5-1|TRBJ1-4
TGCGCCAGCAGCCTCCGGTGGAAAGCAACTAATGAAAAACTGTTTTTT
CASSLRWKATNEKLFF
>-|many|TRBV4-1|TRBJ1-4
TGCGCCAGCAGCCAAGGAATGCCGCCACTTAATGAAAAACTGTTTTTT
CASSQGMPPLNEKLFF
>TRBD1|many|TRBV11-3|TRBJ2-6
TGTGCCAGCAGCCAGGGACAGGGGGGTCCTGGGGCCAACGTCCTGACTTTC
CASSQGQGGPGANVLTF
>TRBD1|many|TRBV9|TRBJ2-3
TGTGCCAGCAGCGTAGCTACGGGACAGGTCACAGATACGCAGTATTTT
CASSVATGQVTDTQYF
>-|many|TRBV19|TRBJ2-5
TGTGCCAGTAGAGGTAATACGAGGGGAGAGACCCAGTACTTC
CASRGNTRGETQYF
>-|many|TRBV29-1|TRBJ1-2
TGCAGCGGGGGGGGACGGAGCTATGGCTACACCTTC
CSGGGRSYGYTF
>-|many|TRBV10-3|TRBJ2-5
TGTGCCATCAGTGACGGGACCCAAGAGACCCAGTACTTC
CAISDGTQETQYF
>TRBD1|many|TRBV5-1|TRBJ1-2
TGCGCCAGCAGCTTGGAGGCAGGGGGCGCGGGTGGCTACACCTTC
CASSLEAGGAGGYTF
>-|many|TRBV5-5|TRBJ1-3
TGTGCCAGCAGCTTGCGGGGGTTCGGATTCTCTGGAAACACCATATATTTT
CASSLRGFGFSGNTIYF
>-|few|TRBV5-1|TRBJ2-6
TGCGCCAGCAGCCCCACGGGGAATTCTGGCGCCAACGCCCTGACTTTC
CASSPTGNSGANALTF
>-|once|TRBV7-3|TRBJ1-4
TGTGCCAGCAGCTTAACGGCGGGGGAAAAACTGTTTTTT
CASSLTAGEKLFF
>-|-|TRBV19|TRBJ2-1
TGTGCCAGTAGTATAGCTCAGGGCAGGGATTACAATGAGCGGTTCTTC
CASSIAQGRDYNERFF
>TRBD1|-|TRBV14|TRBJ1-5
TGTGCCAGCAGCGACAAGACAGGGGTGAGGCAGCCCCAGCATTTT
CASSDKTGVRQPQHF
>TRBD2|-|TRBV7-8|TRBJ2-2
TGTGCCAGCAGCTTCACTAGCGGGAGGCCTAACACCGGGGAGCTGTTTTTT
CASSFTSGRPNTGELFF
>TRBD1|few|TRBV3-1|TRBJ2-1
TGTGCCAGCAGTCCCGGGACAGGGTTCCACAATGAGCAGTTCTTC
CASSPGTGFHNEQFF
>-|many|TRBV4-2|TRBJ2-3
TGTGCCAGCAGCCAGACCCCTGGTTTAGCGGTCCGCACAGATACGCAGTATTTT
CASSQTPGLAVRTDTQYF
>TRBD2|many|TRBV29-1|TRBJ2-5
TGCAGCGTGCTCCGGCGGGAGGGGGAGACCCAGTACTTC
CSVLRREGETQYF
>-|many|TRBV9|TRBJ2-3
TGTGCCAGCAGCACTAGGACCCGGACGGGAGATACGCAGTATTTT
CASSTRTRTGDTQYF